Following are 30 T cell receptor beta chains from one sample sequenced in a study of T cells in Graves' hyperthyroidism and ophthalmopathy. RNA transcripts served as the template for amplifying TCR beta CDR3 regions. During a first-round RT-PCR of the TCR CDR3, the HTBI primer set was used. TCRdb called the multiplex PCR reads again in MiXCR, with one record for every CDR3 protein. The sample lists around 370,000 distinct CDR3 sequences; about a fifth were seen once. The sample consisted of blood. All receptors derive from a man aged 18 to 30 with Graves' ophthalmopathy.

This clonotype was counted between two and nine times. The CDR3 region is CASSYGEGTYNEQFF. The CDR3 coding sequence is TGTGCCAGCAGTTACGGGGAGGGTACCTACAATGAGCAGTTCTTC. The chain joins TRBV6-5 to TRBJ2-1, with TRBD2 matching 7 bases. V lost 2 bases and J lost 2; bases outside the gene matches: 3. From germline, CDR1 is MNHEY and CDR2 SVGAGI. CDR3 size: 15 residues.

In this sample, this clonotype turned up a few times. J is TRBJ2-5 and V is TRBV6-4; tentative D call: TRBD1 (5 bases). From germline, CDR1 is MRHNA and CDR2 SNTAGT. Between the trimmed V and J ends, which lost 5 bases and 4 bases, there was a span of 11 bases. This CDR3 is 13 amino acids long. The CDR3 nucleotides are TGTGCCAGCAGTCTAAGTAGGGGAGAGACCCAGTACTTC. Translated: CASSLSRGETQYF.

This clonotype was seen ten or more times. The chain recombines TRBV28 with TRBJ2-7; maybe TRBD2 (6 bases). The V end lost 6 bases, the J end lost 2 bases, and 14 bases lay between the germline ends. This CDR3 contains 14 residues. Germline V gene data show CDR1 as MDHEN and CDR2 as SYDVKM. CDR3 bases: TGTGCCAGCAGCGTTTATTGGGGGGCCTACGAGCAGTACTTC. As protein: CASSVYWGAYEQYF. The variable domain in full, completed from reference TRBV28 and TRBJ2-7, reads DVKVTQSSRYLVKRTGEKVFLECVQDMDHENMFWYRQDPGLGLRLIYFSYDVKMKEKGDIPEGYSVSREKKERFSLILESASTNQTSMYLCASSVYWGAYEQYFGPGTRLTVT.

This clonotype was found a few times. The J gene is TRBJ2-1, the V gene TRBV7-2; D uncertain. The CDR3 sequence is 14 residues long. The V and J ends lost 3 bases and 8 bases respectively, with 14 bases between them. Germline loops: CDR1 SGHTA, CDR2 FQGNSA. The CDR3 region is CASSFFERYDEQFF. DNA for the CDR3: TGTGCCAGCAGCTTTTTCGAGAGGTACGATGAGCAGTTCTTC.

The chain carries TRBV5-4 and TRBJ2-7; D ambiguous. With 3 bases removed from V and 2 bases from J, the gap between germline ends came to 12 bases. Germline CDR1 SGHNT, CDR2 YYREEE (reference sequence). This CDR3 is 14 amino acids long. CDR3 nucleotides: TGTGCCAGCAGCTCAGGATCGGCCCCCTACGAGCAGTACTTC. Amino acid sequence: CASSSGSAPYEQYF.

The chain combines TRBV6-5 with TRBJ1-3; no firm D call. Trimming removed 0 bases from V and 0 bases from J, with 6 bases in between. Germline V lookup: CDR1 MNHEY, CDR2 SVGAGI. This CDR3 has 15 amino acids. The CDR3 DNA follows: TGTGCCAGCAGTTACTCTTCGTTCTCTGGAAACACCATATATTTT. Translated: CASSYSSFSGNTIYF.

This sequence joins TRBV15 and TRBJ2-3, with 8 positions matching TRBD2. Losses at the gene ends were 1 base for V and 3 bases for J; bases not matched to a gene: 12. Germline-derived CDR1 and CDR2 are LNHNV and YYDKDF (reference sequence). The CDR3 is made up of 18 amino acids. The DNA of the CDR3 is TGTGCCACCAGCAGAGGCTCGGGGGGGGGCAAGGGTACAGATACGCAGTATTTT. Its protein product is CATSRGSGGGKGTDTQYF.

This clonotype was seen ten or more times. The V and J genes are TRBV18 and TRBJ1-1, with D maybe TRBD1 (5 bases). CDR1 KGHSH and CDR2 LQKENI come from the germline V gene. This CDR3 comprises 14 residues. Trimming removed 7 bases from V and 2 bases from J, with 14 bases in between. CDR3 bases: TGTGCCAGCTTCTCCACCGGGACTAACACTGAAGCTTTCTTT. This encodes CASFSTGTNTEAFF.

This chain links TRBV7-8 with TRBJ1-3; D possibly corresponds to TRBD1 (5 bases). Per germline, CDR1 SGHVS and CDR2 FQNEAQ. The V gene lost 10 bases and the J gene lost 2 bases, with 15 bases spanning the gap. There are 14 residues in the CDR3. CDR3: CATGGGGPGNTIYF. Written as DNA, the CDR3 is TGTGCCACAGGCGGGGGAGGGCCTGGAAACACCATATATTTT. Supplemented by reference TRBV7-8 and TRBJ1-3, the full variable domain reads GAGVSQSPRYKVAKRGQDVALRCDPISGHVSLFWYQQALGQGPEFLTYFQNEAQLDKSGLPSDRFFAERPEGSVSTLKIQRTQQEDSAVYLCATGGGGPGNTIYFGEGSWLTVV.

The chain couples TRBV20-1 to TRBJ1-1, with unresolved D. Trimming cost V 2 bases and J 1 base, with 8 bases left between them. The CDR3 is 13 amino acids. Germline CDR1 and CDR2: DFQATT and SNEGSKA (reference sequence). Written as DNA, the CDR3 is TGCAGTGCTAGATTCACTGCGAACACTGAAGCTTTCTTT. Translation gives CSARFTANTEAFF.

This clonotype appeared many times. CDR3 region: CASRTGGNEKLFF. CDR3 DNA: TGTGCCAGCAGGACAGGGGGCAATGAAAAACTGTTTTTT. The chain employs TRBV28 and TRBJ1-4, with TRBD1 identical over 10 bases. This CDR3 is 13 amino acids long. Germline V gene lookup returns CDR1 MDHEN and CDR2 SYDVKM. The V and J ends lost 6 bases and 5 bases, in that order; junction bases with no gene match: 0.

This clonotype was found a few times. The chain is built from TRBV5-1 and TRBJ1-5; 8 nucleotides match TRBD1. This CDR3 is built from 16 residues. Unmatched junction bases numbered 7, after V lost 4 bases and J lost 1 base. Germline V gene data show CDR1 as SGHRS and CDR2 as YFSETQ. CDR3: CASSPGTGQSNQPQHF. As DNA, the CDR3 is TGCGCCAGCAGCCCAGGGACAGGCCAAAGCAATCAGCCCCAGCATTTT.

In its sample, this clonotype was seen many times. This chain connects TRBV5-1 to TRBJ2-7; D remains unclear. The CDR3 sequence is 13 residues long. Trimming stripped 7 bases from V and 2 bases from J, with 13 bases between. Germline V gene sequence: CDR1 SGHRS, CDR2 YFSETQ. This CDR3 is CASRRGDTYEQYF. CDR3 nucleotide sequence: TGCGCCAGCCGACGTGGGGATACCTACGAGCAGTACTTC.

The chain links TRBV2 to TRBJ2-4, with 7 bases fitting TRBD1. The V gene end was trimmed by 9 bases and the J gene end by 4 bases; junction bases not matched to a gene: 6. CDR1 SNHLY and CDR2 FYNNEI come from the germline V gene. This CDR3 is built from 13 residues. The CDR3: CASTGTEKNIQYF. For the CDR3, the DNA is TGTGCCAGTACCGGGACAGAGAAAAACATTCAGTACTTC.

This clonotype was recorded at least ten times. This chain uses TRBV7-8 with TRBJ1-5; weak D call: TRBD1 (6 bases). Germline assignment: CDR1 SGHVS and CDR2 FQNEAQ. Between the trimmed V and J ends, which lost 6 bases and 4 bases, there was a span of 19 bases. The CDR3 is 16 amino acids. In DNA, the CDR3 is TGTGCCAGCAGTTCTCCTTTACAGGGAAGGAATCAGCCCCAGCATTTT. Translation: CASSSPLQGRNQPQHF.

The sample holds many counts of this clonotype. V and J are TRBV27 and TRBJ2-1; TRBD1 might be the D (5 bases). The CDR3 has 14 residues. Germline CDR1 reads MNHEY; CDR2 reads SMNVEV (reference sequence). V dropped 7 bases and J dropped 6 bases, with 16 bases sitting between them. This CDR3 reads CASTFHGQGNEQFF. CDR3 DNA sequence: TGTGCCAGCACTTTTCATGGGCAGGGCAATGAGCAGTTCTTC.

This clonotype was seen at least ten times. The V and J genes are TRBV7-9 and TRBJ2-2, with D maybe TRBD1 (6 bases). CDR1 SEHNR and CDR2 FQNEAQ come from the germline V gene (reference sequence). V was shortened by 7 bases and J by 5 bases, with 17 bases between the two germline ends. The CDR3 covers 15 residues. CDR3 protein: CASTHRVQETGELFF. DNA for the CDR3: TGTGCCAGCACTCACAGGGTTCAAGAAACCGGGGAGCTGTTTTTT.

This clonotype came up a few times. CDR3 sequence reads: CASSVDWGEAFF. Here the CDR3 DNA reads TGTGCCAGCAGTGTAGACTGGGGTGAAGCTTTCTTT. The chain employs TRBV25-1 and TRBJ1-1; D uncertain. Looked up from germline, CDR1 is MGHDK and CDR2 is SYGVNS. Trimming took off 4 bases at V and 7 bases at J, with 10 bases between the two ends. The CDR3 covers 12 residues.

In this sample, this clonotype turned up many times. V gene TRBV3-1 combines with J gene TRBJ1-1; D is unclear. Germline lookup yields CDR1 LGHDT and CDR2 YNNKEL (reference sequence). There are 14 residues in the CDR3. Trimming stripped 4 bases from V and 3 bases from J, with 12 bases between. The CDR3 DNA reads as TGTGCCAGCAGCCCCCTTGAGGTGTACACTGAAGCTTTCTTT. Translation gives CASSPLEVYTEAFF.

This clonotype came up many times. The chain links TRBV6-5 to TRBJ1-2; D perhaps matches TRBD1 (5 bases). The CDR3 contains 16 residues. Germline loops: CDR1 MNHEY, CDR2 SVGAGI. Trimming removed 0 bases at V and 7 bases at J, with 18 bases between. In DNA form, the CDR3 reads TGTGCCAGCAGTTACTCGACGTCGGGGGTGGGGGTTGGCTACACCTTC. As protein: CASSYSTSGVGVGYTF.

The sample holds many counts of this clonotype. This rearrangement joins TRBV6-1 to TRBJ2-5; 7 nucleotides match TRBD1. CDR1 is MNHNS, CDR2 SASEGT, per germline. This CDR3 region has 14 residues. Losses at the gene ends were 4 bases for V and 5 bases for J; bases not matched to a gene: 7. CDR3 residues: CASSGSRGWETQYF. The CDR3 DNA reads as TGTGCCAGCAGTGGATCCAGGGGGTGGGAGACCCAGTACTTC.

The rearrangement joins TRBV15 to TRBJ2-1; 12 nucleotides align to TRBD1. Germline loops: CDR1 LNHNV, CDR2 YYDKDF (reference sequence). V shed 3 bases and J 4 bases; nucleotides not matched to a gene: 1. The CDR3 is 15 residues long. CDR3 loop: CATSRGQGAYNEQFF. As DNA, the CDR3 is TGTGCCACCAGCAGGGGACAGGGGGCATACAATGAGCAGTTCTTC.

In its sample, this clonotype was seen many times. This chain uses TRBV10-3 with TRBJ1-2; TRBD1 is a possible D gene (6 bases). Trimming stripped 0 bases from V and 8 bases from J, with 19 bases between. The CDR3 is 16 residues long. Germline V gives CDR1 ENHRY, CDR2 SYGVKD. Here the CDR3 reads CAISESAGVAPRGYTF. Written as DNA, the CDR3 is TGTGCCATCAGTGAGTCGGCAGGGGTCGCCCCTAGGGGCTACACCTTC.

The chain carries TRBV10-3 and TRBJ2-2; tentatively, D is TRBD1 (6 bases). From germline, CDR1 is ENHRY and CDR2 SYGVKD. CDR3 length: 15 amino acids. Trimming shortened V by 8 bases and J by 0 bases, and 13 bases separated the two germline ends. CDR3 sequence: CAIPGGRTNTGELFF. The DNA for the CDR3 is TGTGCCATCCCTGGGGGCAGAACGAACACCGGGGAGCTGTTTTTT.

This clonotype was seen repeatedly, ten times or more. The rearrangement joins TRBV7-2 to TRBJ1-2, with D unresolved. The germline V gene has CDR1 SGHTA and CDR2 FQGNSA. With 7 bases removed from V and 2 bases from J, the gap between germline ends came to 14 bases. This CDR3 is 14 amino acids long. CDR3 sequence reads: CASTTRETNYGYTF. The CDR3, as DNA: TGTGCCAGCACAACAAGAGAAACCAACTATGGCTACACCTTC.

This clonotype appeared a single time. The V and J genes are TRBV28 and TRBJ2-1, with TRBD1 identical over 7 bases. The CDR3 is made up of 14 amino acids. From germline, CDR1 is MDHEN and CDR2 SYDVKM. With V trimmed by 5 bases and J by 8 bases, 9 bases remained unmatched. CDR3 loop: CASSRPGTVDEQFF. CDR3 coding DNA: TGTGCCAGCAGTCGCCCCGGGACAGTCGATGAGCAGTTCTTC.

This clonotype was seen ten or more times. J is TRBJ2-5 and V is TRBV20-1, with 7 positions matching TRBD1. In germline, CDR1 is DFQATT, CDR2 SNEGSKA (reference sequence). This CDR3 region has 15 residues. Trimming took 2 bases from V and 1 from J; bases not matched to a gene: 7. The CDR3 DNA sequence: TGCAGTGCTAGATTAGTGGGACAGCCCCAAGAGACCCAGTACTTC. Its protein is CSARLVGQPQETQYF.

The rearrangement uses TRBV19 and TRBJ2-5, with a tentative D call TRBD1 (5 bases). The CDR3 consists of 14 residues. V was clipped by 5 bases and J by 1 base, with 11 bases between them. Germline assignment: CDR1 LNHDA and CDR2 SQIVND (reference sequence). The CDR3 DNA follows: TGTGCCAGTAGTCCTAGGGGCAGCCAAGAGACCCAGTACTTC. Amino acid sequence: CASSPRGSQETQYF.

This clonotype was found many times. The DNA for the CDR3 is TGTGCCAGCAGCTTAGATCAGGGGGCCGGGCGCTACACCTTC. It translates to CASSLDQGAGRYTF. V and J are TRBV7-9 and TRBJ1-2; 8 bases line up with TRBD1. Germline V CDR1 and CDR2: SEHNR, FQNEAQ (reference sequence). The CDR3 is made up of 14 amino acids. Losses at the gene ends were 1 base for V and 9 bases for J; bases not matched to a gene: 7.

This clonotype was detected only a few times. The rearrangement links TRBV6-2 or TRBV6-3 to TRBJ1-2; unclear D gene. Trimming removed 5 bases from V and 7 bases from J, with 14 bases in between. The germline gives CDR1 MNHEY, CDR2 SVGEGT. The CDR3 has 13 amino acids. DNA for the CDR3: TGTGCCAGCAGTCCCTTAGGGAGCCCTGGCTACACCTTC. Translation: CASSPLGSPGYTF.